These T cell receptor beta chains were read from a single sample in a study of T cell changes during pregnancy in multiple sclerosis. Generated by immunoSEQ multiplex PCR, the TCRdb table keeps only in-frame clones and is missing some. This sample carries around 70,000 clones, about 90% of them seen once, and the ten largest clones take more than 0.75%. Source: peripheral blood, taken in the second trimester of pregnancy. Receptors originate from a female donor with multiple sclerosis, enrolled in a pregnancy study. Each CDR3 is given with its conserved first and last residue. The D gene is left open where the match is weak. Rows may omit the clone size; those that give it use once, few, many or a size class.

>TRBV9|NA|TRBJ1-2|TRBD1
CASSGGTEPWGYTF
TGTGCCAGCAGCGGGGGGACAGAGCCCTGGGGCTACACCTTC
>TRBV6-1|once|TRBJ2-2|TRBD2
CASSVTSGTGELFF
TGTGCCAGCAGTGTGACTAGCGGTACCGGGGAGCTGTTTTTT
>TRBV11-2|NA|TRBJ2-1|NA
CASSPRDRGNEQFF
TGTGCCAGCAGCCCGAGGGACCGGGGGAATGAGCAGTTCTTC
>TRBV7-9|NA|TRBJ1-5|NA
CASSLGKGHSNQPQHF
TGTGCCAGCAGCTTAGGGAAGGGACATAGCAATCAGCCCCAGCATTTT
>TRBV9|NA|TRBJ1-6|TRBD1
CASSSSGTGISPYNSPLHF
TGTGCCAGCAGCTCAAGCGGGACAGGAATTAGTCCTTATAATTCACCCCTCCACTTT
>TRBV7-9|once|TRBJ2-7|TRBD1
CASSPTSGQGLSEQYF
TGTGCCAGCAGCCCCACGTCGGGACAGGGGTTGAGCGAGCAGTACTTC
>TRBV4-1|NA|TRBJ1-5|NA
CASSQDRDQPQHF
TGCGCCAGCAGCCAAGACAGGGATCAGCCCCAGCATTTT
>TRBV6-5|once|TRBJ1-1|NA
CASRRQTGSEAFF
TGTGCCAGCAGACGCCAGACGGGGTCTGAAGCTTTCTTT
>TRBV7-2|once|TRBJ2-3|TRBD2
CASSLGGLGRGGLDTQYF
TGTGCCAGCAGCTTAGGGGGACTGGGGCGGGGGGGCCTCGATACGCAGTATTTT
>TRBV29-1|few|TRBJ1-1|NA
CSAEEGKAFF
TGCAGCGCTGAGGAGGGGAAAGCTTTCTTT
>TRBV7-3|NA|TRBJ2-5|TRBD1
CASSPGTAQETQYF
TGTGCCAGCAGCCCGGGGACAGCGCAAGAGACCCAGTACTTC
>TRBV18|once|TRBJ1-4|TRBD1
CASSPQGALNEKLFF
TGTGCCAGCTCACCACAGGGGGCCCTTAATGAAAAACTGTTTTTT
>TRBV19|NA|TRBJ2-1|TRBD1
CASTRGQGLYEQFF
TGTGCCAGTACCAGGGGACAGGGTCTCTATGAGCAGTTCTTC
>TRBV5-6|NA|TRBJ1-5|TRBD1
CASSFGTVHQPQHF
TGTGCCAGCAGCTTCGGGACAGTCCATCAGCCCCAGCATTTT
>TRBV7-3|NA|TRBJ1-2|TRBD1
CASSFGQGEMGYGYTF
TGTGCCAGCAGCTTTGGACAGGGGGAGATGGGCTATGGCTACACCTTC
>TRBV5-8|NA|TRBJ1-1|TRBD1
CASSFTGEITEAFF
TGTGCCAGCAGCTTTACAGGGGAAATAACTGAAGCTTTCTTT